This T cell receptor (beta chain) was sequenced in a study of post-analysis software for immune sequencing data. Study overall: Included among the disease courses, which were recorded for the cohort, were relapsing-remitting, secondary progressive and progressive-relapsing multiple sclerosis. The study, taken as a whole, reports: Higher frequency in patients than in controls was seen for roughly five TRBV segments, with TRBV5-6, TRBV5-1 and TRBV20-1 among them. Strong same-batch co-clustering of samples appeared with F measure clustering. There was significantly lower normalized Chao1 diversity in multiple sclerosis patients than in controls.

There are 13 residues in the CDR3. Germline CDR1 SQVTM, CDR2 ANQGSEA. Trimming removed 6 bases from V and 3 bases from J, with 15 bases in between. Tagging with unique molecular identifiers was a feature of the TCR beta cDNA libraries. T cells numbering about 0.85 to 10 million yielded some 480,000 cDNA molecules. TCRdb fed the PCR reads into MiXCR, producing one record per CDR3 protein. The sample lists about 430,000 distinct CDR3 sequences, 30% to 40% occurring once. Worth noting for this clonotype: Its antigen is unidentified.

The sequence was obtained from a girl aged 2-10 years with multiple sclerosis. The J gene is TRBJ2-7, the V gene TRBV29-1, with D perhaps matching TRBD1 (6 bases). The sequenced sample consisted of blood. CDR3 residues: CSVLQGALYEQYF. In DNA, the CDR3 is TGCAGCGTGTTACAGGGAGCGCTCTACGAGCAGTACTTC.